This TCR beta chain was sequenced during a study of T-cell memory formation after mild COVID-19. Study overall: Largely, the TCR clusters proved donor specific. Study conclusions and caveats: Of the contracting clones, CD4+ ones lay mainly in CM and EM, and CD8+ ones in EMRA.

5'RACE with constant-segment primers built TCRalpha and TCRbeta cDNA libraries with UMIs. Each CDR3 protein is one row after TCRdb ran MiXCR on the 5' RACE reads. The table includes a few hundred thousand distinct CDR3 sequences, about 16% detected once. This clonotype was observed at least ten times. The antigen is undetermined. Germline V gives CDR1 SGDLS, CDR2 YYNGEE. With 4 bases removed from V and 2 bases from J, the gap between germline ends came to 13 bases. This CDR3 has 14 amino acids. The receptor was isolated from a man younger than 35 who had mild COVID-19 (a few samples of this study predate the infection). Cell type and time point are not known. The rearrangement uses TRBV9 and TRBJ2-7; D uncertain. The sequencing sample was made of PBMCs or a T cell subset sorted from them (not recorded which). Written as DNA, the CDR3 is TGTGCCAGCAGCCCCCGTAGGGTTCCCTACGAGCAGTACTTC. Amino acid sequence: CASSPRRVPYEQYF.